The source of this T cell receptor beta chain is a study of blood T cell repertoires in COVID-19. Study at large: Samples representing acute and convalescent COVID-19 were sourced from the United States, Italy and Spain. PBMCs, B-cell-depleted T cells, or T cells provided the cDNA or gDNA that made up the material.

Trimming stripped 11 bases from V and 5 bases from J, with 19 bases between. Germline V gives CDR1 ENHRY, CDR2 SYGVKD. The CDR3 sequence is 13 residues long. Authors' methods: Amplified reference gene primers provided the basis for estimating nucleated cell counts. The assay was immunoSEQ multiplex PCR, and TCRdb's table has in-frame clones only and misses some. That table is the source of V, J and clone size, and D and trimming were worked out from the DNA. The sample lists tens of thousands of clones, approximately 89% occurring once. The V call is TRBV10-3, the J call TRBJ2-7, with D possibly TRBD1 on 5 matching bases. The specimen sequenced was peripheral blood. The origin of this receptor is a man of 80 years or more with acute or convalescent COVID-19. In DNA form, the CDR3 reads TGTGCCGCCCGGACGCCCCCAGGGAACGAGCAGTACTTC. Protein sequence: CAARTPPGNEQYF.